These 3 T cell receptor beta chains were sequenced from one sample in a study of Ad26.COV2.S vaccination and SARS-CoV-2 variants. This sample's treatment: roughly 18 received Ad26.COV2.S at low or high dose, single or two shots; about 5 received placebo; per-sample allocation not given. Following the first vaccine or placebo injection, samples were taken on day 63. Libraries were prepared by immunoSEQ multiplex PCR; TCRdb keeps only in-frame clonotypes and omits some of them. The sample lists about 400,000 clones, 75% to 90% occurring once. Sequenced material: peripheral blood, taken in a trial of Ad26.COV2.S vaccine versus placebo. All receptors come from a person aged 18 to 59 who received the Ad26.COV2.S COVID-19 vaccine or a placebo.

The CDR3 is CASSTSPGLAYNEQFF. The CDR3 bases are TGTGCCAGCAGCACTTCCCCGGGACTAGCCTACAATGAGCAGTTCTTC. The rearrangement links TRBV9 to TRBJ2-1, with 8 bases fitting TRBD2. Losses at the gene ends were 4 bases for V and 2 bases for J; bases not matched to a gene: 8. The CDR3 is 16 amino acids. Germline V gene data show CDR1 as SGDLS and CDR2 as YYNGEE.

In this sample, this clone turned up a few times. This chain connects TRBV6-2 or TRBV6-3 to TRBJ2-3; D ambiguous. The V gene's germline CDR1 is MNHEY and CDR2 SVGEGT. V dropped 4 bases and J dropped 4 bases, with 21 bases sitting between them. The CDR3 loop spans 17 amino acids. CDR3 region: CASSLLGSPIGPDTQYF. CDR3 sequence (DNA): TGTGCCAGCAGTTTGCTCGGATCCCCCATCGGCCCAGATACGCAGTATTTT.

The CDR3 DNA sequence: TGCAGCGTTGGGGCTAGCGGGACCAACACAGATACGCAGTATTTT. It encodes CSVGASGTNTDTQYF. This rearrangement joins TRBV29-1 to TRBJ2-3; 9 bases agree with TRBD2. This CDR3 comprises 15 residues. Germline CDR1 SQVTM, CDR2 ANQGSEA. V trimming: 4 bases; J trimming: 2 bases; junction bases outside the gene matches: 7.